This entry features one TCR beta chain sequence. This record comes from a study of blood T cell repertoires in COVID-19. Participants came from about 23 US areas, aged about 18 to 90 years. The CDR3 contains 13 residues. After removal of 8 bases from V and 3 bases from J, the junction contained 7 bases not matched to a gene. In germline, CDR1 is SNHLY, CDR2 FYNNEI. Measured with immunoSEQ multiplex PCR; TCRdb has only the in-frame clones, and not every one. The sample has about 220,000 clones; almost 90% are singletons. Specimen: PBMCs or T cells enriched from blood (not recorded which). The TCR sequence derives from a young man who had been exposed to COVID-19. V usage is TRBV2 and J usage is TRBJ2-7; 7 positions match TRBD1. The DNA of the CDR3 is TGTGCCAGCCCCGGGACAGCTATCTACGAGCAGTACTTC. It translates to CASPGTAIYEQYF.